This TCR beta chain was recorded in a study of OX40 agonist ivuxolimab in advanced cancers. In the study overall: Every 2 weeks, patients received ivuxolimab intravenously, dosed at 0.01 to 10 mg/kg.

With 4 bases clipped from V and 6 bases from J, the junction kept 9 bases outside the gene matches. The V gene's germline CDR1 is SGDLS and CDR2 YYNGEE. The CDR3 length is 15 residues. Only in-frame clones appear in the TCRdb table, and some are missing; sequencing was by immunoSEQ multiplex PCR. The table has around 79,000 clones, roughly nine tenths seen once; the top ten hold about 2%. Anyone with autoimmune disease history or systemic immunosuppression was excluded. The starting material was CD4+ or CD8+ T cells sorted from blood, obtained in a trial of the OX40 agonist ivuxolimab. This chain links TRBV9 with TRBJ2-1, with 8 bases fitting TRBD2. This TCR was sampled from an adult with an advanced solid tumor such as melanoma, head and neck, liver or kidney cancer. CDR3 DNA: TGTGCCAGCAGCCCTCTGGTAGCGGGACCCAATGAGCAGTTCTTC. Protein product: CASSPLVAGPNEQFF.